Listed below are T cell receptor beta chains from one sample, sequenced in a study of post-analysis software for immune sequencing data. One entry per CDR3 protein results from TCRdb running MiXCR on the PCR reads. The table shows roughly 800,000 distinct CDR3 sequences, with approximately 50% occurring only once. The sequencing input was blood. Every receptor here comes from a girl aged 10 to 17 with multiple sclerosis. Both conserved end residues are part of each CDR3. A D gene is named only where the DNA matches it firmly. Size values are once, few and many counts, or a class for expanded clones, and some rows have none.

J,D,V,size,DNA,CDR3
TRBJ1-2,TRBD1,TRBV20-1,few,TGCAGTGCTAGGGAGACAGGGCCCTATGGCTACACCTTC,CSARETGPYGYTF
TRBJ2-3,TRBD1,TRBV15,once,TGTGCCACCAGCATAAGCCGGACAGGGGTGACAGATACGCAGTATTTT,CATSISRTGVTDTQYF
TRBJ2-1,-,TRBV18,-,TGTGCCAGCTCACCGCGGAGCAGGGGAAGCTCCTACAATGAGCAGTTCTTC,CASSPRSRGSSYNEQFF
TRBJ2-3,TRBD1,TRBV12-3/TRBV12-4,-,TGTGCCAGCACCCGGGACAGTAGCACAGATACGCAGTATTTT,CASTRDSSTDTQYF
TRBJ1-4,-,TRBV2,once,TGTGCCAGCAGTGAAGGCGCGGGGGCTAATGAAAAACTGTTTTTT,CASSEGAGANEKLFF
TRBJ2-7,TRBD2,TRBV28,few,TGTGCCAGCAGAGCGGGTCTGGGGGGAGGGACCTACGAGCAGTACTTC,CASRAGLGGGTYEQYF
TRBJ1-2,-,TRBV6-1,-,TGTGCCAGCAGTGCCGGGAGCCAACCCAGGGGCTATGGCTACACCTTC,CASSAGSQPRGYGYTF
TRBJ2-1,TRBD2,TRBV5-1,-,TGCGCCAGCAGCCAGAAGGCTAGCGGGATCGGGGACAATGAGCAGTTCTTC,CASSQKASGIGDNEQFF
TRBJ2-3,-,TRBV7-8,-,TGTGCCAGCAGCACCCAGCCTAGCACAGATACGCAGTATTTT,CASSTQPSTDTQYF
TRBJ2-1,-,TRBV20-1,few,TGCAGTGCTAGTGTTATGGGGGGAAATAGCTACAATGAGCAGTTCTTC,CSASVMGGNSYNEQFF
TRBJ2-2,-,TRBV5-1,-,TGCGCCAGCAGCTGGGCAAGGCTCACCGGGGAGCTGTTTTTT,CASSWARLTGELFF
TRBJ2-4,TRBD1,TRBV6-5,-,TGTGCCAGCAGTTTCCGACAGGGGCGGTCCTTGGACATTCAGTACTTC,CASSFRQGRSLDIQYF
TRBJ2-6,-,TRBV12-3/TRBV12-4,-,TGTGCCAGCAGTCGTCCGGGACATCATATCTCTGGGGCCAACGTCCTGACTTTC,CASSRPGHHISGANVLTF
TRBJ1-5,TRBD1,TRBV20-1,few,TGCAGTGCCCAAAGAGGGGTGGGGACAGCTTCTTTAAGACAGCCCCAGCATTTT,CSAQRGVGTASLRQPQHF
TRBJ2-5,TRBD2,TRBV7-9,-,TGTGCCAGCAGCTTAATGGCTAGCGGGAGAGCTGAGACCCAGTACTTC,CASSLMASGRAETQYF
TRBJ1-1,-,TRBV5-1,-,TGCGCCAGCAGCTTGCTGGAAGGACAGAACACTGAAGCTTTCTTT,CASSLLEGQNTEAFF
TRBJ2-7,TRBD1,TRBV28,-,TGTGCCAGCAGTCCATCAGGGGGCACCTCCTACGAGCAGTACTTC,CASSPSGGTSYEQYF
TRBJ2-5,-,TRBV29-1,few,TGCAGCGTCCTACGGGACACCTCAGGGACCCAGTACTTC,CSVLRDTSGTQYF
TRBJ2-7,TRBD1,TRBV18,-,TGTGCTCCCCCGACAGGGGCCTACGAGCAGTACTTC,CAPPTGAYEQYF
TRBJ1-2,-,TRBV6-5,-,TGTGCCAGCAGTTACTGTCTTGGCGGCTATGGCTACACCTTC,CASSYCLGGYGYTF
TRBJ1-1,-,TRBV10-3,few,TGTGCCATCAGGTCGGACGTTCACCGTGAGGCTTTCTTT,CAIRSDVHREAFF
TRBJ2-1,-,TRBV7-3,-,TGTGCCAGCAGCTCATCGATCTCGCTCTACAATGAGCAGTTCTTC,CASSSSISLYNEQFF
TRBJ2-3,TRBD1,TRBV4-2,few,TGTGCCAGCAGCCCGGGACAGGGGAGGCCAGATACGCAGTATTTT,CASSPGQGRPDTQYF
TRBJ2-7,-,TRBV5-6,-,TGTGCCAGCAGCTCCCCTTCAGGGGAACGTCGAATCGAGCAGTACTTC,CASSSPSGERRIEQYF
TRBJ1-2,-,TRBV5-5,few,TGTGCCAGCGGAACACTACAGGGTCGCTCGTACTATGGCTACACCTTC,CASGTLQGRSYYGYTF
TRBJ2-7,TRBD1,TRBV7-9,-,TGTGCCAGCAGCCCAACGACAGGGGCTCCCTACGAGCAGTACTTC,CASSPTTGAPYEQYF
TRBJ1-1,TRBD1,TRBV3-1,few,TGTGCCAGCAGCCAAGTAATGAGGACAGGGACAGAAGCTTTCTTT,CASSQVMRTGTEAFF
TRBJ2-7,-,TRBV10-3,many,TGTGCCATCAGCGAGGTACTCTCCTACGAGCAGTACTTC,CAISEVLSYEQYF
TRBJ2-4,-,TRBV4-1,-,TGCGCCAGCAGCCAAGATCGGACAGCTCTTCGGGCTATAACCAAAAACATTCAGTACTTC,CASSQDRTALRAITKNIQYF
TRBJ2-7,-,TRBV29-1,-,TGCAGCGTCGGCGGAAAGCACTCCTACGAGCAGTACTTC,CSVGGKHSYEQYF
TRBJ1-1,TRBD1,TRBV12-3/TRBV12-4,-,TGTGCCAGCAGGACAGGGGACGGGGCTTTCTTT,CASRTGDGAFF
TRBJ1-2,-,TRBV12-3/TRBV12-4,few,TGTGCCAGCAGTTTCCGCACCGGGGCGATCCGCGGCTACACCTTC,CASSFRTGAIRGYTF
TRBJ1-4,TRBD1,TRBV7-9,-,TGTGCCAGCCAGACAGGGTCTAATGAAAAACTGTTTTTT,CASQTGSNEKLFF
TRBJ2-1,TRBD1,TRBV12-3/TRBV12-4,few,TGTGCCAGCAGTTATGGGACAGGGGGCCTTTTGGATGAGCAGTTCTTC,CASSYGTGGLLDEQFF
TRBJ2-3,-,TRBV29-1,few,TGCAGCGTTATATATTATAGACCATATAGCACAGATACGCAGTATTTT,CSVIYYRPYSTDTQYF
TRBJ2-3,-,TRBV6-2/TRBV6-3,-,TGTGCCAGCATCAACACCAAGACAGATACGCGGTATTTT,CASINTKTDTRYF
TRBJ1-2,-,TRBV10-3,-,TGTGCCATCGCAGGGTTGTATGGCTACACCTTC,CAIAGLYGYTF
TRBJ1-2,-,TRBV7-2,few,TGTGCCAGCAGCTTAGGAGGCCCGACGGGCTACACCTTC,CASSLGGPTGYTF
TRBJ2-5,-,TRBV11-1,-,TGTGCCAGCAGCGCTCCGGGACTCGAACTAGAGACCCAGTACTTC,CASSAPGLELETQYF
TRBJ2-3,TRBD2,TRBV5-1,-,TGCGCCAGCATGACGGCTAGCGGGGTAGATACGCAGTATTTT,CASMTASGVDTQYF
TRBJ2-7,-,TRBV3-1,few,TGTGCCAGCAGCCAAGAGCGGGGCTACGAGCAGTACTTC,CASSQERGYEQYF
TRBJ2-3,-,TRBV28,once,TGTGCCAGCAGCGGGAGTCAGACAGATACGCAGTATTTT,CASSGSQTDTQYF
TRBJ2-5,-,TRBV5-1,once,TGCGCCGGCAGCTTGGCCTTAGAGACCCAGTACTTC,CAGSLALETQYF
TRBJ2-7,-,TRBV20-1,few,TGCAGTGCCCAGCCCCTTACCATCTACGAGCAGTACTTC,CSAQPLTIYEQYF
TRBJ2-6,-,TRBV24-1,-,TGTGCCACCAGGGGGACAAATCCTCACTCGGGGGCCAACGTCCTGACTTTC,CATRGTNPHSGANVLTF
TRBJ2-5,-,TRBV20-1,-,TGCAGTGCCGGGGGGCGGCAAGAGACCCAGTACTTC,CSAGGRQETQYF
TRBJ2-6,TRBD1,TRBV10-3,-,TGTGCCATCAGGAGGACAGGGGGGAGCTCTGGGGCCAACGTCCTGACTTTC,CAIRRTGGSSGANVLTF
TRBJ2-7,TRBD1,TRBV29-1,-,TGCAGCGTTGAAGATGGGATTGACAGGGAAAGGCTCGAGCAGTACTTC,CSVEDGIDRERLEQYF
TRBJ2-3,TRBD2,TRBV12-3/TRBV12-4,-,TGTGCCAGCAGTTTAGCGACTAGCGGGGCCACCACAGATACGCAGTATTTT,CASSLATSGATTDTQYF
TRBJ1-2,TRBD1,TRBV7-9,-,TGTGCCAGCAGCTTGGACAGGGGGCGAGACCTAGAAGCCTATGGCTACACCTTC,CASSLDRGRDLEAYGYTF
TRBJ1-2,-,TRBV5-1,-,TGCGCCAGCAGCTTGGATACGGCCGCTAACTATGGCTACACCTTC,CASSLDTAANYGYTF
TRBJ1-2,TRBD1,TRBV10-3,-,TGTGCCAGCGGGACAGACACCTATGGCTACACCTTC,CASGTDTYGYTF
TRBJ2-1,-,TRBV20-1,few,TGCAGTGCTAGTAGGGGTCACTCCTACAATGAGCAGTTCTTC,CSASRGHSYNEQFF
TRBJ2-7,TRBD2,TRBV9,few,TGTGCCAGCAGCGTAGGCGCGACTAGCGGGGGGAGCTCCTACGAGCAGTACTTC,CASSVGATSGGSSYEQYF
TRBJ2-7,-,TRBV4-1,-,TGCGCCAGCAGCCAAGCTTTGGGCCTGTACTACGAGCAGTACTTC,CASSQALGLYYEQYF
TRBJ1-2,-,TRBV4-1,-,TGCGCCAGCAGCCTCATAAATGGGGTCGATGGCTACACCTTC,CASSLINGVDGYTF
TRBJ2-5,-,TRBV14,-,TGTGCCAGCAGTCTCCTTGGGGCTTGGGAGACCCAGTACTTC,CASSLLGAWETQYF
TRBJ1-2,TRBD1,TRBV12-3/TRBV12-4,-,TGTGCCAGCAGTCCCACAGGGGGGCATGGCTACACCTTC,CASSPTGGHGYTF
TRBJ2-5,-,TRBV29-1,-,TGCAGCTCCCGGGGACTTTTCCAAGAGACCCAGTACTTC,CSSRGLFQETQYF